This T cell receptor beta chain came from a study of human T cells and chemical hapten exposure. Study-level background: Chiefly women, the patients showed alopecia areata, totalis or universalis.

TCRdb processed the RACE reads anew with MiXCR; each CDR3 protein has one entry. The sample shows 300,000 to 400,000 distinct CDR3 sequences, roughly 6.9% of them seen only once. This CDR3 has 15 residues. Germline lookup yields CDR1 MGHDK and CDR2 SYGVNS. Overall study results and limits: Healthy people's immune response may differ from that of the donors, who had alopecia. More PT1 expanded TCRs went with higher patch test scores.

Stated time point: patch test 1, 2 weeks after DPC sensitization. Indicated treatment: therapeutic diphenylcyclopropenone sensitization with weekly scalp DPC. Those who donated were patients with alopecia, 18 to 70 years of age, and suitable for DPC. Concerning this clonotype: Antigen unknown. Possible read error: a much larger clone is one base away.

The TCR sequence derives from a woman aged 18 to 35 with alopecia areata. Some clones in this sample may be carry-over from other donors' samples. The sequenced sample was whole blood, obtained in connection with sensitization to the hapten diphenylcyclopropenone (DPC). The chain recombines TRBV25-1 with TRBJ1-1; tentatively, D is TRBD1 (5 bases). CDR3 in DNA: TGTGCCAGCAAAAATCAGGGACTTTGGGTCACTGAAGCTTCCTTT. This sequence encodes CASKNQGLWVTEASF.